The T cell receptor beta chain described here comes from a study of blood T cells in healthy people across ages. This clonotype showed up just a few times. Each sample gave at least 6.5 million isolated PBMCs. A J-beta primer mix and a sample-barcoded 5' primer were used in a second PCR of about 7 to 11 cycles. Each cDNA molecule, via a template-switch adaptor with 12 random nucleotides, was tagged. TCRdb recomputed calls from the 5' RACE reads with MiXCR, one row per CDR3 protein. In the table there are just under 550,000 distinct CDR3 sequences, approximately 25% of which are singletons. In addition, the sample was reused for a study of T cells of mothers and their children.

The TCR originated in a boy younger than 18 in good health. What was sequenced was blood.

The CDR3 sequence is CASSAAGGSAGNTIYF. CDR3 DNA: TGTGCCAGCAGCGCTGCAGGGGGCTCTGCTGGAAACACCATATATTTT. This chain connects TRBV9 to TRBJ1-3; the match to TRBD1 covers 8 bases. Trimming at V came to 3 bases and at J to 2 bases, leaving 7 bases not matched to a gene. This CDR3 contains 16 residues. Germline CDR1 is SGDLS and CDR2 is YYNGEE.